This T cell receptor beta chain derives from a study of T-cell reconstitution after alpha-beta-depleted transplantation in children. Study outcomes and limitations: From surviving recipient T cells and thymic progenitors came the high day-60 TCRbeta diversity observed in some patients. Reported findings indicate that, about two months after transplant, alpha-beta T cells came from several hundred expanded clones, which were derived from non-depleted graft cells. T-cell numbers and diversity one year post-transplant derived largely from freshly generated T cells.

The CDR3 runs to 16 residues. Per germline, CDR1 SGHKS and CDR2 YYEKEE (reference sequence). Trimming took 4 bases from V and 7 from J; bases not matched to a gene: 10. This clonotype was seen only a few times. As yet, its antigen is unknown. Unique molecular identifiers were incorporated into the prepared TCRbeta library. MiXCR was run by TCRdb on the PCR reads, yielding one entry per CDR3 protein. This table has 450,000 to 550,000 distinct CDR3 sequences, over 9.5% appearing once. This chain connects TRBV5-5 to TRBJ2-1; the match to TRBD2 covers 11 bases. The receptor was isolated from a female patient aged 2-15 years who had a stem cell transplant for aplastic anemia, so the T cells may come from the graft donor. The material was PBMCs, mostly from graft donor cells, obtained 180 days after TCRalphabeta/CD19-depleted stem cell transplant. In DNA form, the CDR3 reads TGTGCCAGCAGCCACGGTCTAGCGGGAGGCGAGAATGAGCAGTTCTTC. Translation gives CASSHGLAGGENEQFF.